A selection of T cell receptor beta chains follows, all from one sample in a study of T cell responses to AZD1222 COVID-19 vaccine. The assay was immunoSEQ multiplex PCR, and TCRdb's table has in-frame clones only and misses some. The sample contains about 130,000 clones, approximately 88% of which appear only once. The sequenced sample was peripheral blood, obtained on day 0 of MenACWY control vaccination. All receptors derive from an adult in good health. Both conserved end residues are part of each CDR3. D genes are given only for firm matches. Some rows have no size entry. The others give once, few or many, or a class for an expanded clone.

.	.	TRBJ1-2	TRBV4-1	TGCGCCAGCAGCCAGGGCAGGGGCTTCGACTATGGCTACACCTTC	CASSQGRGFDYGYTF
.	.	TRBJ1-1	TRBV2	TGTGCCAGCAGTGAAGAAGGGCGGCGCGGGAACACTGAAGCTTTCTTT	CASSEEGRRGNTEAFF
TRBD1	.	TRBJ1-1	TRBV14	TGTGCCAGCAGCCCGCCGGGACAGGGGGCGTGGATGAACACTGAAGCTTTCTTT	CASSPPGQGAWMNTEAFF
.	few	TRBJ1-1	TRBV3-1/TRBV3-2	TGTGCCAGCAGCCTTGGTACAGACACTGAAGCTTTCTTT	CASSLGTDTEAFF
.	.	TRBJ1-1	TRBV5-4	TGTGCCAGCAGCTTACGGGAGTACACTGAAGCTTTCTTT	CASSLREYTEAFF
TRBD1	.	TRBJ1-2	TRBV27	TGTGCCAGCAGTTTAACCCCAGGGGGCTCTAACTATGGCTACACCTTC	CASSLTPGGSNYGYTF
.	.	TRBJ2-7	TRBV28	TGTGCCAGCAGTACGATACCCTTAGCGGAAGCCGAGTACGAGCAGTACTTC	CASSTIPLAEAEYEQYF
TRBD2	.	TRBJ2-3	TRBV30	TGTGCCTGGAGTAGCGGGACCCAGTTAGCTACGCAGTATTTT	CAWSSGTQLATQYF
.	once	TRBJ1-2	TRBV30	TGTGCCTGGACCGGGGCGAGTGGCTACACCTTC	CAWTGASGYTF
.	.	TRBJ2-1	TRBV10-3	TGTGCCATCCAGTTCGGCGGCAATGAGCAGTTCTTC	CAIQFGGNEQFF
.	.	TRBJ1-5	TRBV5-1	TGCGCCAGCAGCTCACAGGGCCGATCGATCGATCAGCCCCAGCATTTT	CASSSQGRSIDQPQHF
.	.	TRBJ2-7	TRBV6-5	TGTGCCAGCGGGAAAGCACAATCCTACGAGCAGTACTTC	CASGKAQSYEQYF
.	.	TRBJ2-1	TRBV9	TGTGCCAGCAGCGTAGCGGTGGATCGCCCCCAAAGCAATGAGCAGTTCTTC	CASSVAVDRPQSNEQFF
TRBD2	.	TRBJ2-7	TRBV11-2	TGTGCCAGCAGCCCCCCTAGCGGGAGATCCTACGAGCAGTACTTC	CASSPPSGRSYEQYF
TRBD2	.	TRBJ2-3	TRBV9	TGTGCCAGCAGCGTCCGACCGCGGGAGGGTTCAGATACGCAGTATTTT	CASSVRPREGSDTQYF
.	.	TRBJ1-3	TRBV10-3	TGTGCCGTCCGGTCGGTAGACACCATATATTTT	CAVRSVDTIYF
TRBD1	.	TRBJ1-2	TRBV9	TGTGCCAGCAGCGCCGGGACAGAATATGGCTACACCTTC	CASSAGTEYGYTF